The 19 T cell receptor beta chains below all came from one sample that was sequenced in a study of blood T cell repertoires in COVID-19 (dated by TCRdb to 2019 to 2021). The protocol used for the library was the immunoSEQ multiplex PCR assay. What TCRdb holds here is the immuneACCESS table cut down to in-frame rearrangements. Part of the clones is not present; checked against another copy, under half of the missing clones reflect an unresolved V gene, and the others are unexplained. This sample comprises 310,000 or so clones, 86% of them detected only once. Under 2% of the sample belongs to the ten largest clones. The sample consisted of peripheral blood. These receptors originate from a woman aged 45-60 years with acute or convalescent COVID-19.

This chain connects TRBV6-1 to TRBJ2-7, with a tentative D call TRBD1 (5 bases). The CDR3 loop spans 13 amino acids. V lost 1 base to trimming and J lost 7 bases, with 11 bases between them. Germline-derived CDR1 and CDR2 are MNHNS and SASEGT. CDR3 DNA: TGTGCCAGCAGTGAAGGGGGCATGTGGGAGCAGTACTTC. Its protein product is CASSEGGMWEQYF.

V gene TRBV28 combines with J gene TRBJ1-2, with D tentatively TRBD1 (6 bases). The germline V gene has CDR1 MDHEN and CDR2 SYDVKM. CDR3 size: 13 residues. V dropped 8 bases and J dropped 8 bases, with 18 bases sitting between them. The CDR3 sequence is CASGYGTLGGYTF. The DNA for the CDR3 is TGTGCCAGCGGTTATGGGACACTTGGCGGCTACACCTTC.

A single count supports this clone. CDR3 loop: CASSLGGAGGTDTQYF. For the CDR3, the DNA is TGTGCCAGCAGCTTAGGAGGGGCGGGGGGGACAGATACGCAGTATTTT. This chain links TRBV11-2 with TRBJ2-3; 9 positions match TRBD2. The CDR3 contains 16 residues. Germline V gene data show CDR1 as SGHAT and CDR2 as FQNNGV. V lost 1 base and J lost 3; bases outside the gene matches: 5. Based on the CDR3 plus reference TRBV11-2 and TRBJ2-3, the full variable domain is EAGVAQSPRYKIIEKRQSVAFWCNPISGHATLYWYQQILGQGPKLLIQFQNNGVVDDSQLPKDRFSAERLKGVDSTLKIQPAKLEDSAVYLCASSLGGAGGTDTQYFGPGTRLTVL.

This rearrangement joins TRBV6-5 to TRBJ2-1, with D tentatively TRBD1 (7 bases). V was shortened by 7 bases and J by 3 bases, with 10 bases between the two germline ends. This CDR3 comprises 13 residues. CDR1 and CDR2 (germline): MNHEY, SVGAGI. CDR3 sequence: CASTQGGYNEQFF. In DNA form, the CDR3 reads TGTGCCAGCACTCAGGGGGGCTACAATGAGCAGTTCTTC.

The chain combines TRBV10-3 with TRBJ2-3; a possible D gene is TRBD2 (5 bases). This CDR3 spans 14 amino acids. V was trimmed by 5 bases and J by 1 base, leaving 10 bases between them. The V gene's germline CDR1 is ENHRY and CDR2 SYGVKD. In DNA form, the CDR3 reads TGTGCCATCAGTTTAAGCGGCCGCACAGATACGCAGTATTTT. It codes for CAISLSGRTDTQYF.

The J gene is TRBJ2-7, the V gene TRBV5-6; 8 bases are shared with TRBD1. Germline CDR1 reads SGHDT; CDR2 reads YYEEEE. Trimming at V came to 4 bases and at J to 4 bases, leaving 4 bases not matched to a gene. The CDR3 is 13 residues long. The DNA of the CDR3 is TGTGCCAGCAGCCAGGGGGCGAGTTACGAGCAGTACTTC. This translates into CASSQGASYEQYF.

The gene calls are TRBV5-1 and TRBJ1-2, with TRBD1 matching 7 bases. Germline V CDR1 and CDR2: SGHRS, YFSETQ. The CDR3 is made up of 14 amino acids. The V and J ends lost 7 bases and 1 base, in that order; junction bases with no gene match: 7. The CDR3 sequence is CASRMTGLNYGYTF. The CDR3 DNA reads as TGCGCCAGCCGCATGACAGGGCTTAACTATGGCTACACCTTC.

This chain joins TRBV7-8 and TRBJ1-3; possibly TRBD1 for D (6 bases). The germline CDR1 and CDR2 sequences are SGHVS and FQNEAQ. The V end was cut by 5 bases, the J end by 6 bases, with 14 bases between. The length of the CDR3 is 14 residues. This CDR3 reads CASSTPTGLNTIYF. In nucleotides, the CDR3 is TGTGCCAGCAGCACTCCGACAGGATTAAACACCATATATTTT.

The chain recombines TRBV3-1 (or the pseudogene TRBV3-2) with TRBJ1-1; 8 bases are a match to TRBD1. The germline gives CDR1 LGHDT, CDR2 YNNKEL (reference sequence). Trimming cost V 3 bases and J 5 bases; bases outside gene matches: 5. The CDR3 runs 14 residues. The CDR3 is CASSQMDRATEAFF. The CDR3 bases are TGTGCCAGCAGCCAGATGGACAGGGCGACTGAAGCTTTCTTT.

This chain links TRBV24-1 with TRBJ1-2, with 7 bases matching TRBD1. The junction had 9 bases not matched to a gene; V was cut back by 4 bases and J by 2 bases. The CDR3 extends over 16 amino acids. Per germline, CDR1 KGHDR and CDR2 SFDVKD. CDR3 nucleotides: TGTGCCACCAGTGAGTCCAGAGGGGGCGCAAACTATGGCTACACCTTC. It codes for CATSESRGGANYGYTF.

The V and J genes are TRBV28 and TRBJ2-7, with TRBD2 as a possible D gene (6 bases). Trimming stripped 5 bases from V and 0 bases from J, with 17 bases between. The CDR3 runs to 16 residues. Germline-derived CDR1 and CDR2 are MDHEN and SYDVKM. CDR3 DNA: TGTGCCAGCAGTACCCCAGCGATAGCGGCCTCCTACGAGCAGTACTTC. Protein product: CASSTPAIAASYEQYF.

J is TRBJ2-7 and V is TRBV11-1; 11 bases fit TRBD1. Germline V gene data show CDR1 as SGHAT and CDR2 as FQDESV (reference sequence). The CDR3 runs to 16 residues. V lost 6 bases and J lost 2; bases outside the gene matches: 9. The CDR3 reads CASSPKGQGGTYEQYF. The CDR3 DNA reads as TGTGCCAGCAGTCCGAAGGGACAGGGGGGGACCTACGAGCAGTACTTC.

This clone was seen a few times. This CDR3 is CASTNLEQPQHF. CDR3 in DNA: TGTGCCAGCACCAACCTAGAGCAGCCCCAGCATTTT. The gene calls are TRBV28 and TRBJ1-5; D is undetermined. V gave up 7 bases and J gave up 7 bases, with 11 bases separating them. This CDR3 has 12 residues. The V gene's germline CDR1 is MDHEN and CDR2 SYDVKM.

This clone has just a few counts. This chain uses TRBV2 with TRBJ1-4; a possible D gene is TRBD1 (6 bases). The V gene lost 8 bases and the J gene lost 7 bases, with 11 bases spanning the gap. This CDR3 has 12 residues. Looked up from germline, CDR1 is SNHLY and CDR2 is FYNNEI. In DNA, the CDR3 is TGTGCCAGCCAGGGGCCGGGTGAAAAACTGTTTTTT. It yields the protein CASQGPGEKLFF.

The chain is built from TRBV5-5 and TRBJ1-1, with a weak D call TRBD1 (5 bases). The CDR3 sequence is 14 residues long. The germline CDR1 and CDR2 sequences are SGHKS and YYEKEE (reference sequence). The V end lost 0 bases, the J end lost 0 bases, and 6 bases lay between the germline ends. CDR3 residues: CASSLGTLNTEAFF. The CDR3 nucleotides are TGTGCCAGCAGCTTGGGGACACTGAACACTGAAGCTTTCTTT.

This clone was recorded a few times. The chain's CDR3 is CASSLMNTEAFF. The CDR3 nucleotides read TGTGCCAGCAGTCTAATGAACACTGAAGCTTTCTTT. This sequence joins TRBV12-3 or TRBV12-4 and TRBJ1-1; no firm D call. The CDR3 has 12 amino acids. Trimming took off 5 bases at V and 0 bases at J, with 4 bases between the two ends.

CDR3 DNA sequence: TGTGCCAGTAGGCCCGGCGGGGTCCCCATGAACACTGAAGCTTTCTTT. Its protein product is CASRPGGVPMNTEAFF. This chain joins TRBV19 and TRBJ1-1; no firm D call. Deletions cut 6 bases from V and 0 bases from J, with 17 bases between. Per the germline V gene, CDR1 is LNHDA and CDR2 is SQIVND (reference sequence). The CDR3 spans 16 residues.

The chain recombines TRBV5-1 with TRBJ2-7; 7 bases match TRBD2. The CDR3 extends over 15 amino acids. Germline CDR1 and CDR2: SGHRS and YFSETQ. V was clipped by 2 bases and J by 5 bases; unmatched bases: 10. The CDR3 coding sequence is TGCGCCAGCAGCTTCGGAGGGGCGGGAGTCAACGAGCAGTACTTC. Translation gives CASSFGGAGVNEQYF.

The chain combines TRBV20-1 with TRBJ2-1; D remains unclear. The CDR3 has 12 residues. Trimming left V 3 bases short and J 6 bases short, with 9 bases between. Germline values: CDR1 DFQATT, CDR2 SNEGSKA (reference sequence). CDR3: CSASEPVNEQFF. CDR3 DNA: TGCAGTGCTAGTGAGCCGGTCAATGAGCAGTTCTTC.